This T cell receptor (beta chain) stems from a study of blood T cell repertoires in COVID-19. Study summary: Some COVID-19 samples were acute and others convalescent; all came from the United States, Italy and Spain.

The CDR3 spans 14 residues. With V trimmed by 9 bases and J by 3 bases, 5 bases remained unmatched. The V gene's germline CDR1 is LNHDA and CDR2 SQIVND (reference sequence). Per the authors' pipeline: Estimates of nucleated cell counts were drawn from the amplification of reference gene primers. Generated by immunoSEQ multiplex PCR, the TCRdb table keeps only in-frame clones and is missing some. Clone size and V and J calls were adopted from that table, with D and trimming inferred from the DNA. The sample includes about 180,000 clones, 80% to 90% of them seen just once. Sequencing used peripheral blood. The sequence came from a man aged 65-85 years with active or convalescent COVID-19. The gene calls are TRBV19 and TRBJ1-6, with TRBD1 matching 7 bases. CDR3 coding DNA: TGTGCCAGCCGACGGGACAGCTATAATTCACCCCTCCACTTT. Amino acids: CASRRDSYNSPLHF.